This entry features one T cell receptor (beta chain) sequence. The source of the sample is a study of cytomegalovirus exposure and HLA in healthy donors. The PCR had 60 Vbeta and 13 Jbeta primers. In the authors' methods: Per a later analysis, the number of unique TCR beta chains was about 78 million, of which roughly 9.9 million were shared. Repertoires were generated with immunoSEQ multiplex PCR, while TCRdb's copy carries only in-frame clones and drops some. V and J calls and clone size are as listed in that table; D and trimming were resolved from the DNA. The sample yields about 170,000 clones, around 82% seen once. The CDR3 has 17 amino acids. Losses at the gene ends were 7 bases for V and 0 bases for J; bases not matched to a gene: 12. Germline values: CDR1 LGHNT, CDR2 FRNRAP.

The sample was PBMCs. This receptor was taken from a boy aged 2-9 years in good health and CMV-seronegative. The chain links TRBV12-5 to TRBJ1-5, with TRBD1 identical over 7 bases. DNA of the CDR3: TGTGCTAGTGCTGAAGGGGGCAGGCCCTATAGCAATCAGCCCCAGCATTTT. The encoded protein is CASAEGGRPYSNQPQHF. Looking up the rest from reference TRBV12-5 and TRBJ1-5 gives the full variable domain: DARVTQTPRHKVTEMGQEVTMRCQPILGHNTVFWYRQTMMQGLELLAYFRNRAPLDDSGMPKDRFSAEMPDATLATLKIQPSEPRDSAVYFCASAEGGRPYSNQPQHFGDGTRLSIL.